The source of this T cell receptor (beta chain) is a study of spatial heterogeneity in lung cancer. V lost 0 bases to trimming and J lost 4 bases, with 14 bases between them. The CDR3 length is 16 residues. Looked up from germline, CDR1 is SGHRS and CDR2 is YFSETQ. Documented time point: sample taken at primary tumor resection. Unsorted samples of tumor, nontumor lung or frozen PBMC had their whole RNA sequenced. TCRdb itself ran the 5' RACE reads through MiXCR, one entry per CDR3 protein. The repertoire holds about 47,000 distinct CDR3 sequences, with approximately 12% as singletons. The material sequenced was PBMCs, taken at surgery. This receptor was obtained from a female donor with early-stage non-small cell lung cancer. J is TRBJ1-5 and V is TRBV5-1; D gene unclear. CDR3 sequence (DNA): TGCGCCAGCAGCTTGGACCCTACCCAAGTAAATCAGCCCCAGCATTTT. Protein sequence: CASSLDPTQVNQPQHF.